The 22 T cell receptor beta chains reported below all come from one sample, sequenced in a study of blood T cell repertoires in COVID-19. Only in-frame clones appear in the TCRdb table, and some are missing; sequencing was by immunoSEQ multiplex PCR. The profile shows about 65,000 clones, 90% of them singletons. The specimen was peripheral blood. These receptors originate from a man in his fifties or sixties with acute or convalescent COVID-19.

V gene TRBV7-9 combines with J gene TRBJ1-2; a possible D gene is TRBD1 (5 bases). Trimming pared 1 base from V and 8 bases from J, leaving 20 bases between. The CDR3 totals 16 residues. CDR1 is SEHNR, CDR2 FQNEAQ, per germline (reference sequence). The CDR3 loop is CASSLGRQGNQKGYTF. As DNA, the CDR3 is TGTGCCAGCAGCTTAGGCCGGCAGGGAAATCAAAAAGGCTACACCTTC.

In the case of this clone: This specimen includes other DNA sequences encoding the same CDR3. J is TRBJ1-5 and V is TRBV19; tentative D call: TRBD1 (5 bases). Germline CDR1 reads LNHDA; CDR2 reads SQIVND (reference sequence). The CDR3 consists of 14 residues. With 5 bases removed from V and 0 bases from J, the gap between germline ends came to 8 bases. CDR3 protein: CASSFRDSNQPQHF. For the CDR3, the DNA is TGTGCCAGTAGTTTCAGGGATAGCAATCAGCCCCAGCATTTT.

This clone has just one count. The CDR3 protein is CASSSGRGAELNEKLFF. The DNA for the CDR3 is TGTGCCAGCAGCTCTGGGAGGGGTGCAGAACTAAATGAAAAACTGTTTTTT. V gene TRBV5-8 combines with J gene TRBJ1-4; weak D call: TRBD1 (5 bases). Per the germline V gene, CDR1 is SGHTS and CDR2 is YDEGEE. The CDR3 sequence is 17 residues long. V lost 3 bases and J 5 bases, leaving 20 bases between the germline ends.

The V gene is TRBV12-3 or TRBV12-4, the J gene TRBJ2-1; D remains ambiguous. With 11 bases removed from V and 4 bases from J, the gap between germline ends came to 9 bases. The CDR3 consists of 11 residues. As DNA, the CDR3 is TGTGCCTCCTCCGGGTACAATGAGCAGTTCTTC. This sequence encodes CASSGYNEQFF.

The rearrangement uses TRBV4-1 and TRBJ1-1; 7 positions match TRBD1. V dropped 1 base and J dropped 3; count of bases not matched to a gene: 5. Germline lookup yields CDR1 MGHRA and CDR2 YSYEKL. The CDR3 loop spans 15 amino acids. The CDR3 coding sequence is TGCGCCAGCAGCCAAGGATTCGGACAGGACACTGAAGCTTTCTTT. Translation gives CASSQGFGQDTEAFF.

The chain has TRBV24-1 and TRBJ2-1; D remains unclear. The V end lost 1 base, the J end lost 1 base, and 10 bases lay between the germline ends. The CDR3 runs to 16 residues. Germline-derived CDR1 and CDR2 are KGHDR and SFDVKD. CDR3 sequence (DNA): TGTGCCACCAGTGATTTCTTCCCCTCTTCCTACAATGAGCAGTTCTTC. It encodes CATSDFFPSSYNEQFF.

This chain joins TRBV10-2 and TRBJ1-2; 7 bases are a match to TRBD1. The germline V gene has CDR1 WSHSY and CDR2 SAAADI. This CDR3 spans 16 amino acids. With 5 bases clipped from V and 3 bases from J, the junction kept 12 bases outside the gene matches. This CDR3 is CASSPGTEAKHYGYTF. DNA of the CDR3: TGCGCCAGCAGTCCCGGGACAGAAGCAAAACACTATGGCTACACCTTC.

The chain has TRBV9 and TRBJ1-2; 8 positions match TRBD1. The V gene end was trimmed by 4 bases and the J gene end by 7 bases; junction bases not matched to a gene: 3. The germline V gene has CDR1 SGDLS and CDR2 YYNGEE. There are 12 residues in the CDR3. DNA of the CDR3: TGTGCCAGCAGCTCCGGGACAGGTGGCTACACCTTC. It is translated as CASSSGTGGYTF.

This chain uses TRBV6-6 with TRBJ1-5, with a tentative D call TRBD1 (6 bases). The V gene's germline CDR1 is MNHNY and CDR2 SVGAGI (reference sequence). The germline V and J ends were trimmed by 5 bases and 0 bases, with 11 bases remaining between them. This CDR3 is 15 amino acids long. The CDR3 loop reads CASSPGQYSNQPQHF. CDR3 sequence (DNA): TGTGCCAGCAGTCCTGGACAGTATAGCAATCAGCCCCAGCATTTT.

V gene TRBV3-1 (or the pseudogene TRBV3-2) combines with J gene TRBJ1-4; tentative D call: TRBD1 (6 bases). The CDR3 length is 13 residues. CDR1 LGHDT and CDR2 YNNKEL come from the germline V gene (reference sequence). Trimming cost V 3 bases and J 8 bases, with 10 bases left between them. The CDR3 sequence is CASSQYRAEKLFF. CDR3 nucleotides: TGTGCCAGCAGCCAGTACAGGGCCGAAAAACTGTTTTTT.

This chain joins TRBV6-2 or TRBV6-3 and TRBJ1-2, with 12 positions matching TRBD1. Germline lookup yields CDR1 MNHEY and CDR2 SVGEGT. This CDR3 has 15 residues. J was trimmed by 6 bases and V by 6 bases; bases with no gene match: 8. In DNA, the CDR3 is TGTGCCAGCAGCTCCTGGGGACAGGGGGCTAATGGCTACACCTTC. Its translation: CASSSWGQGANGYTF.

The chain combines TRBV9 with TRBJ2-3, with D tentatively TRBD1 (5 bases). The germline V gene encodes CDR1 SGDLS and CDR2 YYNGEE. V lost 1 base, J lost 2 bases, and 11 bases lay in between. The CDR3 has 15 amino acids. The CDR3 DNA sequence: TGTGCCAGCAGCGTATTCGTGACAGCCACAGATACGCAGTATTTT. Its protein is CASSVFVTATDTQYF. Looking up the rest from reference TRBV9 and TRBJ2-3 gives the full variable domain: DSGVTQTPKHLITATGQRVTLRCSPRSGDLSVYWYQQSLDQGLQFLIQYYNGEERAKGNILERFSAQQFPDLHSELNLSSLELGDSALYFCASSVFVTATDTQYFGPGTRLTVL.

This clone has just one count. The V and J genes are TRBV5-1 and TRBJ2-3; 7 positions agree with TRBD2. CDR3 size: 18 residues. V shed 0 bases, J shed 4 bases, and the junction held 14 bases outside the gene matches. Germline values: CDR1 SGHRS, CDR2 YFSETQ. The CDR3 loop is CASSLAYGAGLAPDTQYF. The DNA for the CDR3 is TGCGCCAGCAGCTTGGCTTACGGAGCGGGGTTAGCACCAGATACGCAGTATTTT.

The chain uses TRBV6-6 and TRBJ2-4; D uncertain. Trimming removed 0 bases from V and 0 bases from J, with 6 bases in between. Germline CDR1 is MNHNY and CDR2 is SVGAGI (reference sequence). The CDR3 extends over 15 amino acids. CDR3 in DNA: TGTGCCAGCAGTTACTCTTCCCTAGCCAAAAACATTCAGTACTTC. The encoded protein is CASSYSSLAKNIQYF.

V gene TRBV21-1 combines with J gene TRBJ1-3. TRBV21-1 corresponds to a pseudogene. The CDR3 runs to 17 residues. The CDR3: CASSINAPEFSGNTIYF. The DNA for the CDR3 is TGTGCCAGCAGCATAAATGCTCCTGAGTTTAGTGGAAACACCATATATTTT.

The chain couples TRBV10-2 to TRBJ2-7; 7 nucleotides align to TRBD1. The CDR3 contains 14 residues. The J segment lost 0 bases and the V segment lost 7 bases, leaving 6 bases of the junction unmatched. Per the germline V gene, CDR1 is WSHSY and CDR2 is SAAADI. CDR3 residues: CASTLTGNSYEQYF. Here the CDR3 DNA reads TGCGCCAGCACCCTGACAGGGAACTCCTACGAGCAGTACTTC.

The rearrangement links TRBV28 to TRBJ1-1; 9 bases agree with TRBD1. V lost 2 bases to trimming and J lost 5 bases; unmatched junction nucleotides: 6. CDR1 MDHEN and CDR2 SYDVKM come from the germline V gene. This CDR3 has 15 amino acids. The CDR3 DNA reads TGTGCCAGCAGTTTAGGGACAGGGAAGAGGACTGAAGCTTTCTTT. Residues: CASSLGTGKRTEAFF.

The rearrangement joins TRBV19 to TRBJ1-1, with D possibly matching TRBD1 (5 bases). Germline CDR1 and CDR2: LNHDA and SQIVND (reference sequence). Deletions cut 3 bases from V and 4 bases from J, with 18 bases between. This CDR3 is 16 amino acids long. The CDR3 bases are TGTGCCAGTAGTATCGGAGGAATAATGGGGGGCACTGAAGCTTTCTTT. Protein: CASSIGGIMGGTEAFF.

This clone was observed a handful of times. The chain uses TRBV3-1 (or the pseudogene TRBV3-2) and TRBJ1-2, with 9 bases aligning to TRBD1. CDR1 LGHDT and CDR2 YNNKEL come from the germline V gene (reference sequence). The CDR3 consists of 13 residues. V shed 6 bases, J shed 4 bases, and the junction held 3 bases outside the gene matches. CDR3: CASSQTGGYGYTF. For the CDR3, the DNA is TGTGCCAGCAGTCAGACAGGGGGCTATGGCTACACCTTC.

The J gene is TRBJ2-3, the V gene TRBV18, with a tentative D call TRBD2 (5 bases). Germline V gene data show CDR1 as KGHSH and CDR2 as LQKENI. The V gene lost 2 bases and the J gene lost 4 bases, with 10 bases spanning the gap. CDR3 size: 14 residues. The CDR3 protein is CASSPIEGADTQYF. DNA of the CDR3: TGTGCCAGCTCACCAATAGAGGGCGCAGATACGCAGTATTTT.

V is TRBV10-2 and J is TRBJ1-3, with TRBD1 identical over 7 bases. CDR3 length equals 17 residues. V trimming: 0 bases; J trimming: 4 bases; junction bases outside the gene matches: 9. The V gene's germline CDR1 is WSHSY and CDR2 SAAADI. The CDR3 DNA reads as TGCGCCAGCAGTGAGTCGGGTACAGGGGCGGACGGAAACACCATATATTTT. Translation: CASSESGTGADGNTIYF.

The V and J genes are TRBV10-2 and TRBJ1-3; D unresolved. The ends were cut back, 4 bases at V and 4 bases at J, with 8 bases in the middle. CDR1 WSHSY and CDR2 SAAADI come from the germline V gene. The CDR3 loop spans 13 amino acids. CDR3 amino acids: CASSVRNGNTIYF. The CDR3 DNA follows: TGCGCCAGCAGTGTCAGAAACGGAAACACCATATATTTT.